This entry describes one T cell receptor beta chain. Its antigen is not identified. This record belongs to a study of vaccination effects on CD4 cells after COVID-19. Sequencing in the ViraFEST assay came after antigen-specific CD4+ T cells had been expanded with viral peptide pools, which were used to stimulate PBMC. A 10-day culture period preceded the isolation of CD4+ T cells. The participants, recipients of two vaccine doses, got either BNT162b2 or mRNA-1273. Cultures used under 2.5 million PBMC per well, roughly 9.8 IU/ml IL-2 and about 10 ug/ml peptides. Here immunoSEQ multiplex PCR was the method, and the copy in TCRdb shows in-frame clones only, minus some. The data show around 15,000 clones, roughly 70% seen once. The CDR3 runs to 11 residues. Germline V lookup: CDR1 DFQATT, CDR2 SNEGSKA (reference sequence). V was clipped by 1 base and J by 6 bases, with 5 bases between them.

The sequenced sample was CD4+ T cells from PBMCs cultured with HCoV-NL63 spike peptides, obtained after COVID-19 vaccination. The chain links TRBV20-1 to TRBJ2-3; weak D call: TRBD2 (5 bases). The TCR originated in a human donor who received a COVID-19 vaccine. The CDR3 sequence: CSARGGDTQYF. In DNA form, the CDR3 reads TGCAGTGCTAGAGGAGGGGATACGCAGTATTTT.